This note documents a single TCR beta chain sequence. Its antigen is unknown. Noted time point: blood from clinic visit 5 months post-surgery; TSC patient then seizure free. The sequenced cases were selected for having the highest brain T cell transcript signatures. Before surgery, patients took at least one anti-epileptic drug. Sequenced by immunoSEQ multiplex PCR; TCRdb stores in-frame clones only, minus some. The sample gives 340,000 or so clones, over 90% of which show up once; around 6% is in the top ten. This entry is derived from a study of brain T cells in children with intractable seizures. Regarding the study as a whole: HCMV serostatus was not known, and viral specificity came from CDR3 similarity only.

The CDR3 length is 15 residues. The germline V gene encodes CDR1 LGHDT and CDR2 YNNKEL (reference sequence). With 3 bases clipped from V and 5 bases from J, the junction kept 6 bases outside the gene matches. The material was peripheral blood, obtained 4 to 5 months after surgery. The TCR was taken from a boy in the first two years of life with tuberous sclerosis and intractable seizures. V is TRBV3-1 (or the pseudogene TRBV3-2) and J is TRBJ2-5, with TRBD2 matching 10 bases. In nucleotides, the CDR3 is TGTGCCAGCAGCCACCGCAGCGGGGGGGCTGAGACCCAGTACTTC. It encodes CASSHRSGGAETQYF.